This T cell receptor (beta chain) was documented in a study of tumor and adjacent non-tumor tissue in lung cancer. Study-wide background: The cohort had about a dozen adenocarcinoma, 2 squamous cell and 1 small cell patients. Patients were aged roughly 30 to 76, about ten men and about five women, stage I to III.

Germline V CDR1 and CDR2: SQVTM, ANQGSEA. This CDR3 is 14 amino acids long. RNA was extracted from bulk tissue without any cell sorting. The library came from three nested PCR rounds adapted from ARM-PCR protocols. One entry per CDR3 protein, called by TCRdb with MiXCR from the multiplex PCR reads. This table holds tens of thousands of distinct CDR3 sequences, around 77% found once. In the case of this clonotype: One end of the junction fails to match germline, which may point to a read error.

The clonotype comes from a woman in her thirties or forties with non-small cell lung cancer. Sequenced input: lung tumor tissue. The chain links TRBV29-1 to TRBJ2-3; the D gene is possibly TRBD2 (6 bases). CDR3 coding DNA: TGCAGCGTTAAACGGCGGGGCAACACAGATACGCAATATTTT. Protein sequence: CSVKRRGNTDTQYF.